The clone carrying this T cell receptor beta chain was seen more than once but under ten times. This sample was included in a study of human T cells and chemical hapten exposure. The time point: patch test 3, about 24 weeks after DPC sensitization. Noted treatment: therapeutic diphenylcyclopropenone sensitization with weekly scalp DPC. The CDR3 covers 16 residues. Trimming cost V 4 bases and J 0 bases; bases outside gene matches: 11. Germline-derived CDR1 and CDR2 are DFQATT and SNEGSKA (reference sequence). TCRdb itself ran the RACE reads through MiXCR, one entry per CDR3 protein. The table has roughly 100,000 distinct CDR3 sequences, about 34% seen once.

Sequenced material: whole blood, taken in connection with sensitization to the hapten diphenylcyclopropenone (DPC). The clonotype originates from a man aged 35-49 years with alopecia areata. Some clones in this sample may be carry-over from other donors' samples. V gene TRBV20-1 combines with J gene TRBJ1-2; TRBD1 agrees at 7 bases. The CDR3 here is CSANPYTTGTNYGYTF. CDR3 in DNA: TGCAGTGCTAACCCATATACGACAGGGACTAACTATGGCTACACCTTC.